This T cell receptor beta chain was obtained from a study of blood T cells in healthy people across ages. Study results and limitations: Older age went with lower TCR beta diversity per million T cells, in a roughly linear way. Naive CD4+ cell counts and diversity both ran higher in long-lived than in aged donors.

CDR3 length: 14 residues. V lost 8 bases and J lost 8; bases outside the gene matches: 13. A J-beta primer mix and a sample-barcoded 5' primer were used in a second PCR of about 7 to 12 cycles. TCRdb recomputed calls from the 5' RACE reads with MiXCR, one row per CDR3 protein. In the table there are around 1,500,000 distinct CDR3 sequences, 42% of which are singletons. This clonotype was counted a few times. Its antigen remains unidentified. The V call is TRBV12-3 or TRBV12-4, the J call TRBJ1-1, with 8 bases aligning to TRBD1. The sequence was obtained from a woman between 18 and 29 years old in good health. The source material was blood. This chain's CDR3 is CASFPQGAAREAFF. The CDR3 DNA reads as TGTGCCAGCTTTCCGCAGGGGGCTGCTAGGGAAGCTTTCTTT.